Shown below are 15 T cell receptor beta chains from a single sample sequenced in a study of Ad26.COV2.S vaccination and SARS-CoV-2 variants. The protocol was immunoSEQ multiplex PCR, while the TCRdb copy is restricted to in-frame clones and leaves out a portion. The sample records more than 40,000 clones, approximately 80% being singletons. The sample in question was peripheral blood, obtained after recovery from COVID-19. The receptors here all came from a human donor who had recovered from COVID-19.

The chain has TRBV19 and TRBJ1-1; D unclear. Germline V gene lookup returns CDR1 LNHDA and CDR2 SQIVND (reference sequence). Trimming pared 5 bases from V and 1 base from J, leaving 17 bases between. The CDR3 is 16 amino acids. The CDR3 sequence: CASSLLGRTGNTEAFF. CDR3 bases: TGTGCCAGTAGTTTGCTAGGACGAACGGGGAACACTGAAGCTTTCTTT.

To note about this clone: Compared with germline, one end of the junction differs, possibly owing to a read error. The rearrangement links TRBV11-2 to TRBJ2-3; 9 bases fit TRBD2. CDR3 length equals 13 residues. Germline CDR1 is SGHAT and CDR2 is FQNNGV. For the CDR3, the DNA is TGTGCCAGCAGCTCGGGACTAGCCGAGGGCGGGGATTTT. This gives the protein CASSSGLAEGGDF. The full variable domain, its missing parts supplied by reference TRBV11-2 and TRBJ2-3, is EAGVAQSPRYKIIEKRQSVAFWCNPISGHATLYWYQQILGQGPKLLIQFQNNGVVDDSQLPKDRFSAERLKGVDSTLKIQPAKLEDSAVYLCASSSGLAEGGDFGPGTRLTVL.

The genes are TRBV25-1 and TRBJ1-4; 8 bases line up with TRBD1. The germline V gene encodes CDR1 MGHDK and CDR2 SYGVNS. The CDR3 covers 15 residues. The ends lost 8 bases at V and 6 bases at J; junction bases unmatched: 11. The CDR3 region is CASPMGDRKDEKLFF. The DNA of the CDR3 is TGTGCCAGCCCAATGGGGGACAGGAAGGATGAAAAACTGTTTTTT.

J is TRBJ2-7 and V is TRBV5-1; 12 nucleotides match TRBD1. CDR1 is SGHRS, CDR2 YFSETQ, per germline. V lost 5 bases to trimming and J lost 5 bases; unmatched junction nucleotides: 5. CDR3 length: 14 residues. The CDR3: CASRPGTGGNEQYF. The CDR3 DNA reads as TGCGCCAGCAGGCCAGGGACAGGGGGCAACGAGCAGTACTTC. The full variable domain, rest sourced from reference TRBV5-1 and TRBJ2-7, is KAGVTQTPRYLIKTRGQQVTLSCSPISGHRSVSWYQQTPGQGLQFLFEYFSETQRNKGNFPGRFSGRQFSNSRSEMNVSTLELGDSALYLCASRPGTGGNEQYFGPGTRLTVT.

The CDR3 DNA follows: TGTGCCAGCAGTGACGCTCGAGGAGATACGCAGTATTTT. Translation gives CASSDARGDTQYF. The chain combines TRBV6-4 with TRBJ2-3; unclear D gene. From germline, CDR1 is MRHNA and CDR2 SNTAGT. This CDR3 is built from 13 residues. The V end was cut by 2 bases, the J end by 5 bases, with 8 bases between.

The rearrangement joins TRBV4-2 to TRBJ2-1; D possibly corresponds to TRBD2 (5 bases). The germline V gene encodes CDR1 LGHNA and CDR2 YNFKEQ. Trimming pared 8 bases from V and 5 bases from J, leaving 16 bases between. The CDR3 has 14 amino acids. The DNA of the CDR3 is TGTGCCAGCGGGAGAGGACGGACGAACAATGAGCAGTTCTTC. This encodes CASGRGRTNNEQFF.

A few counts support this clone. This chain connects TRBV24-1 to TRBJ1-6, with D perhaps matching TRBD1 (6 bases). The V end was cut by 3 bases, the J end by 6 bases, with 8 bases between. The germline V gene encodes CDR1 KGHDR and CDR2 SFDVKD. The CDR3 is 14 amino acids. The CDR3 region is CATSDTGLNSPLHF. For the CDR3, the DNA is TGTGCCACCAGTGATACAGGGCTTAATTCACCCCTCCACTTT.

The V and J genes are TRBV5-1 and TRBJ2-2; 7 bases agree with TRBD1. The CDR3 length is 14 residues. Unmatched junction bases numbered 3, after V lost 5 bases and J lost 2 bases. From germline, CDR1 is SGHRS and CDR2 YFSETQ. This CDR3 reads CASRGGVNTGELFF. CDR3 DNA sequence: TGCGCCAGCAGAGGGGGCGTAAACACCGGGGAGCTGTTTTTT.

The gene calls are TRBV5-1 and TRBJ1-2; TRBD1 matches at 9 bases. The trim removed 0 bases at V and 6 bases at J, leaving 6 bases unmatched. CDR1 and CDR2 from the germline V gene are SGHRS and YFSETQ. CDR3 size: 15 residues. The CDR3 DNA is TGCGCCAGCAGCTTGGCCCTCAGGACAGGGGATGGCTACACCTTC. Translated: CASSLALRTGDGYTF.

The chain uses TRBV19 and TRBJ1-1; no reliable D call. Germline V lookup: CDR1 LNHDA, CDR2 SQIVND (reference sequence). The V end was cut by 3 bases, the J end by 5 bases, with 16 bases between. The CDR3 spans 15 residues. The CDR3 reads CASSMDPLGGTEAFF. Here the CDR3 DNA reads TGTGCCAGTAGTATGGACCCCTTGGGAGGGACTGAAGCTTTCTTT.

This chain joins TRBV4-1 and TRBJ2-1; a weak D match, TRBD1 (6 bases). Germline CDR1 is MGHRA and CDR2 is YSYEKL. Between the trimmed V and J ends, which lost 0 bases and 5 bases, there was a span of 14 bases. This CDR3 comprises 16 residues. This chain's CDR3 is CASSQEATGNNNEQFF. CDR3 sequence (DNA): TGCGCCAGCAGCCAAGAAGCTACAGGGAATAACAATGAGCAGTTCTTC.

This clone was seen once. The gene calls are TRBV2 and TRBJ2-5; D is perhaps TRBD2 (6 bases). V was pared by 4 bases and J by 5 bases, with 14 bases between. Germline-derived CDR1 and CDR2 are SNHLY and FYNNEI. The CDR3 covers 14 residues. CDR3 sequence (DNA): TGTGCCAGCAGTGTTTGGGGGGACCTCGAGACCCAGTACTTC. This sequence encodes CASSVWGDLETQYF.

The chain employs TRBV9 and TRBJ2-5; 14 nucleotides match TRBD2. CDR3 length: 17 amino acids. J was trimmed by 5 bases and V by 3 bases; bases with no gene match: 9. The germline gives CDR1 SGDLS, CDR2 YYNGEE. CDR3 in amino acids: CASSEGTSGGRGETQYF. The DNA for the CDR3 is TGTGCCAGCAGCGAGGGGACTAGCGGGGGCCGGGGGGAGACCCAGTACTTC.

The V call is TRBV28, the J call TRBJ1-3; TRBD1 is a possible D gene (6 bases). V lost 3 bases to trimming and J lost 1 base, with 22 bases between them. CDR1 and CDR2 (germline): MDHEN, SYDVKM. The CDR3 totals 19 residues. CDR3 loop: CASSLGLSWGPISGNTIYF. CDR3 DNA: TGTGCCAGCAGTTTGGGTCTTAGTTGGGGGCCTATATCTGGAAACACCATATATTTT.

The chain recombines TRBV5-1 with TRBJ1-1, with TRBD1 as a possible D gene (5 bases). The V end lost 0 bases, the J end lost 3 bases, and 15 bases lay between the germline ends. Looked up from germline, CDR1 is SGHRS and CDR2 is YFSETQ. The CDR3 spans 16 residues. The CDR3 sequence: CASSLVVSRGDTEAFF. Here the CDR3 DNA reads TGCGCCAGCAGCTTGGTGGTTTCGCGAGGGGACACTGAAGCTTTCTTT.